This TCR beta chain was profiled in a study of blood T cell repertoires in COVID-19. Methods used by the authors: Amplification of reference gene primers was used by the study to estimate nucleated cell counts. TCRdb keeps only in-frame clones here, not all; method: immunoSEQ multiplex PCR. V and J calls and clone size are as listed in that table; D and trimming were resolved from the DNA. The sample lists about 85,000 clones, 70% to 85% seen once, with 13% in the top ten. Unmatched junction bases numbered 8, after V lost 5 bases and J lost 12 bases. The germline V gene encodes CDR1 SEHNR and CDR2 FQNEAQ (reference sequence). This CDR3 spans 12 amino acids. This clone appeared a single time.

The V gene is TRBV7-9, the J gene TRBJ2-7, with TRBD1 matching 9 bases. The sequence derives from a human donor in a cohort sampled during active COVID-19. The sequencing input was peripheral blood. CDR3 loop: CASSPLGDRVYF. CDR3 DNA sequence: TGTGCCAGCAGCCCCCTCGGGGACAGGGTGTACTTC.